A single sample gave rise to the 21 T cell receptor beta chains below, sequenced in a study of identical twins. Using its own MiXCR run on the 5' RACE reads, TCRdb lists one record per CDR3 protein. The sample yields 350,000 to 400,000 distinct CDR3 sequences, approximately 8.8% seen once. The specimen sequenced was naive T cells sorted from blood. The receptors derive from a woman between 50 and 59 years old in good health.

A few counts support this clonotype. V gene TRBV12-3 or TRBV12-4 combines with J gene TRBJ1-2; maybe TRBD1 (5 bases). Trimming removed 1 base at V and 10 bases at J, with 13 bases between. The CDR3 totals 13 residues. The DNA for the CDR3 is TGTGCCAGCAGTTTAGTAGCCGGGGCAGACTACACCTTC. Translation: CASSLVAGADYTF.

V usage is TRBV5-1 and J usage is TRBJ2-4; TRBD2 is a possible D gene (5 bases). CDR1 and CDR2 from the germline V gene are SGHRS and YFSETQ. Between the trimmed V and J ends, which lost 0 bases and 6 bases, there was a span of 16 bases. There are 16 residues in the CDR3. CDR3 nucleotide sequence: TGCGCCAGCAGCTTGGCCCTAGTCCGGGATGGAAACATTCAGTACTTC. As protein: CASSLALVRDGNIQYF.

The chain couples TRBV6-5 to TRBJ2-7, with unresolved D. The CDR3 contains 15 residues. V was cut by 6 bases and J by 0 bases, with 15 bases left in between. The germline V gene encodes CDR1 MNHEY and CDR2 SVGAGI. The CDR3 protein is CASSYLTDFSYEQYF. The CDR3 DNA reads TGTGCCAGCAGCTATCTAACAGATTTCTCCTACGAGCAGTACTTC.

The chain joins TRBV9 to TRBJ1-4, with D unresolved. The V end was cut by 4 bases, the J end by 4 bases, with 14 bases between. Germline assignment: CDR1 SGDLS and CDR2 YYNGEE. This CDR3 region has 15 residues. The CDR3 DNA sequence: TGTGCCAGCAGCCCCAGTGGCCGACTTAATGAAAAACTGTTTTTT. Its translation: CASSPSGRLNEKLFF.

A note on this clonotype: As the CDR3 is not closed by the conserved phenylalanine or tryptophan, this likely results from a read error. This chain links TRBV20-1 with TRBJ1-2; TRBD1 aligns across 8 bases. Germline V gene sequence: CDR1 DFQATT, CDR2 SNEGSKA (reference sequence). The CDR3 is 13 amino acids. V gave up 1 base and J gave up 7 bases; unmatched junction bases: 5. The CDR3 region is CSARGRGPSGYTL. The CDR3 DNA reads as TGCAGTGCTAGAGGCAGGGGGCCGTCTGGCTACACCCTC.

This clonotype was detected only once. The rearrangement joins TRBV6-5 to TRBJ2-2; D unclear. CDR1 and CDR2 (germline): MNHEY, SVGAGI. The CDR3 contains 15 residues. V lost 3 bases and J lost 5, with 13 bases in between. The CDR3 region has the DNA TGTGCCAGCAGTTATGAGCCAGATCCGACCGGGGAGCTGTTTTTT. Its translation is CASSYEPDPTGELFF.

This clonotype was detected a few times. The gene calls are TRBV5-1 and TRBJ2-7, with 15 bases matching TRBD2. V dropped 0 bases and J dropped 6; count of bases not matched to a gene: 1. This CDR3 is built from 15 residues. The V gene's germline CDR1 is SGHRS and CDR2 YFSETQ. In DNA, the CDR3 is TGCGCCAGCAGCTTGGTGGGACTAGCGGGAGGCGAGCAGTACGTC. It codes for CASSLVGLAGGEQYV.

In its sample, this clonotype was seen many times. This sequence joins TRBV24-1 and TRBJ1-5; no clear D gene. Germline-derived CDR1 and CDR2 are KGHDR and SFDVKD. The CDR3 covers 13 residues. V shed 2 bases and J shed 6 bases, with 7 bases lying between them. For the CDR3, the DNA is TGTGCCACCAGTGATTACGGCACTCAGCCCCAGCATTTT. It translates to CATSDYGTQPQHF.

The chain uses TRBV4-2 and TRBJ2-1; maybe TRBD2 (5 bases). This CDR3 contains 14 residues. Germline CDR1 and CDR2: LGHNA and YNFKEQ. V was pared by 0 bases and J by 12 bases, with 15 bases between. Written as DNA, the CDR3 is TGTGCCAGCAGCCAAGAATTAGCGTTTAAGGGGCAGTTCTTC. This gives the protein CASSQELAFKGQFF.

This clonotype has at least ten counts. The chain links TRBV4-1 to TRBJ1-2; D is possibly TRBD1 (6 bases). This CDR3 has 17 amino acids. Trimming took 4 bases from V and 2 from J, leaving 20 bases between them. The germline V gene encodes CDR1 MGHRA and CDR2 YSYEKL. The CDR3 DNA reads TGCGCCAGCAGCCCCGGGGGCGGCCGGACTATGAACTATGGCTACACCTTC. Protein sequence: CASSPGGGRTMNYGYTF.

Remarks on this clonotype: A much larger clone differs by one base, so this may be a read error. The chain uses TRBV28 and TRBJ2-7, with a possible D match to TRBD1 (5 bases). CDR3 size: 10 residues. CDR1 is MDHEN and CDR2 is SYDVKM in the germline V gene. Here the CDR3 reads CASKGREHYF. The DNA of the CDR3 is TGTGCCAGCAAGGGGCGCGAGCATTACTTC.

V and J are TRBV7-6 and TRBJ2-3, with D perhaps TRBD1 or TRBD2 (5 bases each). Between the trimmed V and J ends, which lost 0 bases and 0 bases, there was a span of 7 bases. Germline CDR1 reads SGHVS; CDR2 reads FNYEAQ. This CDR3 is built from 15 residues. The CDR3 sequence: CASSLARDSTDTQYF. The CDR3 DNA sequence: TGTGCCAGCAGCTTAGCCCGGGACAGCACAGATACGCAGTATTTT.

This chain joins TRBV11-2 and TRBJ2-7, with 8 bases matching TRBD2. This CDR3 has 16 amino acids. Germline trimming cut 5 bases from V and 3 bases from J; bases unmatched to any gene: 12. Germline CDR1 reads SGHAT; CDR2 reads FQNNGV. CDR3 bases: TGTGCCAGCAGCCCAACCACTAGCGGAGGATTCTACGAGCAGTACTTC. This sequence encodes CASSPTTSGGFYEQYF.

The V and J genes are TRBV12-3 or TRBV12-4 and TRBJ2-2; D gene unclear. Trimming left V 6 bases short and J 8 bases short, with 13 bases between. This CDR3 region has 13 residues. The CDR3 bases are TGTGCCAGCAGGATATCAGGAGATGGGGAGCTGTTTTTT. Its translation is CASRISGDGELFF.

This clonotype showed up many times. The rearrangement uses TRBV2 and TRBJ2-7; TRBD2 agrees at 9 bases. From germline, CDR1 is SNHLY and CDR2 FYNNEI. The CDR3 is 16 amino acids. The V and J ends lost 5 bases and 0 bases, in that order; junction bases with no gene match: 8. The CDR3 sequence: CASSPGLAINSYEQYV. CDR3 nucleotides: TGTGCCAGCAGTCCCGGACTAGCGATCAACTCCTACGAGCAGTACGTC.

This clonotype was detected only a few times. The chain is built from TRBV2 and TRBJ2-5, with a weak D call TRBD1 (6 bases). Trimming stripped 8 bases from V and 2 bases from J, with 24 bases between. The CDR3 is 17 residues long. Germline loops: CDR1 SNHLY, CDR2 FYNNEI. The CDR3 DNA reads TGTGCCAGCGAGAAAGGCTTGGGGACACAGATTCAAGAGACCCAGTACTTC. It translates to CASEKGLGTQIQETQYF. The full variable domain, with the rest looked up from reference TRBV2 and TRBJ2-5, is EPEVTQTPSHQVTQMGQEVILRCVPISNHLYFYWYRQILGQKVEFLVSFYNNEISEKSEIFDDQFSVERPDGSNFTLKIRSTKLEDSAMYFCASEKGLGTQIQETQYFGPGTRLLVL.

Regarding this clonotype: The germline gene is not matched at one end of the junction; a read error may be the cause. The J gene is TRBJ1-1, the V gene TRBV11-2; TRBD1 aligns across 10 bases. Germline CDR1 and CDR2: SGHAT and FQNNGV. CDR3 length: 14 amino acids. The CDR3 DNA follows: TGTGCCAGCAGCTTCCCGGGACAGGGGACTGGAGCTTTCTTT. This gives the protein CASSFPGQGTGAFF.

This clonotype has a count of ten or more. The V and J genes are TRBV4-1 and TRBJ2-2; 8 nucleotides align to TRBD2. The CDR3 contains 19 residues. CDR1 MGHRA and CDR2 YSYEKL come from the germline V gene. V lost 0 bases to trimming and J lost 7 bases; unmatched junction nucleotides: 16. The CDR3 is CASSQEKEAGEFNIGELFF. The CDR3 coding sequence is TGCGCCAGCAGCCAAGAGAAGGAAGCGGGAGAATTTAATATCGGGGAGCTGTTTTTT.

The chain recombines TRBV7-9 with TRBJ2-7; no clear D. In germline, CDR1 is SEHNR, CDR2 FQNEAQ (reference sequence). V gave up 5 bases and J gave up 0 bases, with 11 bases separating them. The CDR3 is 14 amino acids. CDR3: CASSPRHSSYEQYF. CDR3 coding DNA: TGTGCCAGCAGCCCCCGGCACTCCTCCTACGAGCAGTACTTC.

This chain joins TRBV12-3 or TRBV12-4 and TRBJ2-2; 12 positions agree with TRBD2. The CDR3 is made up of 17 amino acids. V was pared by 6 bases and J by 7 bases, with 12 bases of the junction left unmatched. The CDR3 is CASRGLAGGQYIGELFF. For the CDR3, the DNA is TGTGCCAGCAGGGGGCTAGCGGGAGGGCAGTATATCGGGGAGCTGTTTTTT.

CDR3 region: CASNPLGGRSTDTQYF. The DNA of the CDR3 is TGTGCCAGCAACCCTCTAGGGGGCCGATCCACAGATACGCAGTATTTT. The V gene is TRBV7-8, the J gene TRBJ2-3; 7 bases align to TRBD1. Trimming at V came to 7 bases and at J to 2 bases, leaving 12 bases not matched to a gene. The CDR3 runs to 16 residues. Germline-derived CDR1 and CDR2 are SGHVS and FQNEAQ.